This T cell receptor beta chain was profiled in a study of T cell repertoires in cytomegalovirus infection. The overall study: Recently identified HLA-C-restricted CMV epitopes were used, and well-studied HLA-B-restricted CMV epitopes were used as well. Signatures in public TCR beta sequences pointed to both CMV infection and matching HLA type.

TCRdb redid the calling of the reads with MiXCR, one entry per CDR3 protein. The sample lists 43,000 or so distinct CDR3 sequences; under 20% were seen once. A remark on this clonotype: Antigen specificity is unknown.

The CDR3 is made up of 12 amino acids. Germline V lookup: CDR1 ENHRY, CDR2 SYGVKD. The ends lost 8 bases at V and 2 bases at J; junction bases unmatched: 3. Whole-study findings and limits: Cumulative frequency (of public TCR beta family members) identified carriers of CMV plus the relevant HLA. Dominant in the ex vivo response were TCR beta clonotypes restricted by HLA-C and specific for CMV.

The V call is TRBV10-3, the J call TRBJ2-7, with 7 bases identical to TRBD1. The TCR comes from a human donor in good health (CMV status not recorded). Some clones in this sample may be carry-over from other donors' samples. The input for sequencing was CD8+ T cells from cultured PBMCs, taken from culture after CMV antigen stimulation. The CDR3: CAIGQVTYEQYF. The CDR3 DNA sequence: TGTGCCATCGGACAGGTGACCTACGAGCAGTACTTC.